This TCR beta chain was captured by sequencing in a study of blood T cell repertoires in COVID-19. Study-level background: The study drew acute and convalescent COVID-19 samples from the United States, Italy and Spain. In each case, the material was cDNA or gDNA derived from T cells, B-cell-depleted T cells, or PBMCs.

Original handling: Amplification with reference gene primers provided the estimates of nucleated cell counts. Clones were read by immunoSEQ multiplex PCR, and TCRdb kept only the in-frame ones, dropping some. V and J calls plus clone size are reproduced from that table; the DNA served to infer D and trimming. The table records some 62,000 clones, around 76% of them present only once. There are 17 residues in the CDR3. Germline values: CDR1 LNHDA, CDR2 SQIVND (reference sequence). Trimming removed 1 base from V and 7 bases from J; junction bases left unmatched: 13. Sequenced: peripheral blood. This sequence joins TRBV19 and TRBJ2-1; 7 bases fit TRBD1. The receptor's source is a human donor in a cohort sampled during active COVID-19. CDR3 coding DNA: TGTGCCAGTAGTATAGGTCCAGGGGGACCCGTTCGTAATGAGCAGTTCTTC. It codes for CASSIGPGGPVRNEQFF.